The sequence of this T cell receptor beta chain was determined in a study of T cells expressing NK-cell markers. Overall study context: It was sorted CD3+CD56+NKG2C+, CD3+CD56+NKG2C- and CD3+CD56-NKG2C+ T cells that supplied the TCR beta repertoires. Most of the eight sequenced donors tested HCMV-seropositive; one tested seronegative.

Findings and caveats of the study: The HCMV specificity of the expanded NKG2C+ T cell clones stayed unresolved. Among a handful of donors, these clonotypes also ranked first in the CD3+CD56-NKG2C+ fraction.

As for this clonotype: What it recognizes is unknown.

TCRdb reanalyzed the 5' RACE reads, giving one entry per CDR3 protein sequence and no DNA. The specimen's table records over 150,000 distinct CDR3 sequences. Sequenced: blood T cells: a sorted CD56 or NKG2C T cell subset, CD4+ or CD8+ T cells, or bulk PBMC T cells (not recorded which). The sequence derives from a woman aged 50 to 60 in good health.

CDR3 residues: CASSLSGWGAGDTQYF. The chain has TRBV5-6 and TRBJ2-3; no DNA is available, so the TRBD2 call from TCRdb remains unchecked. The V gene's germline CDR1 is SGHDT and CDR2 YYEEEE. This CDR3 comprises 16 residues.